What follows describes a single T cell receptor (beta chain). What it recognizes is unknown. Other DNA sequences in the same sample also yield this CDR3. This sample was taken from a study of shared clonotypes between healthy human individuals. Whole-study context: Donor ages ranged 18 to 49 years: two women, a few men.

The assay was immunoSEQ multiplex PCR, and TCRdb's table has in-frame clones only and misses some. The sample records about 680,000 clones, around 92% being singletons. The CDR3 covers 15 residues. V was clipped by 1 base and J by 1 base, with 8 bases between them. Germline CDR1 LGHNA, CDR2 YSLEER. CD45RO-negative, CCR7-selected cells formed the naive CD8 fraction, which excluded terminally differentiated effector memory CD45RA+ cells. Study findings and constraints: Rarefaction indicated that sorted-subset sequencing remained incomplete although depth was large.

This TCR derives from a man aged 30 to 45 in good health. The rearrangement links TRBV4-3 to TRBJ2-4, with TRBD2 as a possible D gene (5 bases). Sequencing was performed on naive CD8+ T cells sorted from blood. CDR3 bases: TGCGCCAGCAGCCAAGGGACTGGGGCCAAAAACATTCAGTACTTC. Translated: CASSQGTGAKNIQYF.